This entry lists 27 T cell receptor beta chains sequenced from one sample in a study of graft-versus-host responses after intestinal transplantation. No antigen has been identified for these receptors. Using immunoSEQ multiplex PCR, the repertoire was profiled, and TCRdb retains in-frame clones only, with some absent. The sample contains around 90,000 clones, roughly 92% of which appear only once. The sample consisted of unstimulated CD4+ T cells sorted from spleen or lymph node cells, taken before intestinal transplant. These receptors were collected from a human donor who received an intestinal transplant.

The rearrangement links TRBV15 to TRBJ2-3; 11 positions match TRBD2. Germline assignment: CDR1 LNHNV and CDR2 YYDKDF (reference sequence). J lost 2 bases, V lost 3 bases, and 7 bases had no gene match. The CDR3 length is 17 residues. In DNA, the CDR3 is TGTGCCACCAGCAGGGGACCGGGACTAGCGGCCACAGATACGCAGTATTTT. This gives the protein CATSRGPGLAATDTQYF.

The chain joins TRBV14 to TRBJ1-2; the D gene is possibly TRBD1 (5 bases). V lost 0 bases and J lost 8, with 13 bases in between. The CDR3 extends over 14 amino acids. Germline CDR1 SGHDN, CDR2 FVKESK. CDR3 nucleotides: TGTGCCAGCAGCCAAGATAACGGGGCTTGGGGCTACACCTTC. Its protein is CASSQDNGAWGYTF.

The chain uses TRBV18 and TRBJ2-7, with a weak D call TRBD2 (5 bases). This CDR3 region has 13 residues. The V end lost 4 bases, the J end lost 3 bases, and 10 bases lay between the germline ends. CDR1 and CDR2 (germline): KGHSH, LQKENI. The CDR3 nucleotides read TGTGCCAGCTCACGCTCGGGGAGCTACGAGCAGTACTTC. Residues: CASSRSGSYEQYF.

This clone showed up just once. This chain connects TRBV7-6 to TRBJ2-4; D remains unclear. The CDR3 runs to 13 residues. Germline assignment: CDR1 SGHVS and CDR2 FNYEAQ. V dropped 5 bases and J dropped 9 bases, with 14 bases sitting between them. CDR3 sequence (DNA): TGTGCCAGCAGCCAAGGCGCATCGGGCATTCAGTACTTC. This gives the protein CASSQGASGIQYF.

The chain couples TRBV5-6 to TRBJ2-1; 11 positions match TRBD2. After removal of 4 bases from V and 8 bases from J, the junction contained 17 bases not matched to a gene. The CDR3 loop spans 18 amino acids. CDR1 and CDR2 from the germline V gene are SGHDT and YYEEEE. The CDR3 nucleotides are TGTGCCAGCAGCCATACCTATAGCGGGAGGGCCGGTGGGGATGAGCAGTTCTTC. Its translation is CASSHTYSGRAGGDEQFF.

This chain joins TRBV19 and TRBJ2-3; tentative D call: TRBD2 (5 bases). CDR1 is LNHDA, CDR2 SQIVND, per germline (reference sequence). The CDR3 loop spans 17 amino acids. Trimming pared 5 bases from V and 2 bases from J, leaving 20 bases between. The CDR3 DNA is TGTGCCAGTAGTCTCTCCGCTAGCCCCGCCCTCACAGATACGCAGTATTTT. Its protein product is CASSLSASPALTDTQYF.

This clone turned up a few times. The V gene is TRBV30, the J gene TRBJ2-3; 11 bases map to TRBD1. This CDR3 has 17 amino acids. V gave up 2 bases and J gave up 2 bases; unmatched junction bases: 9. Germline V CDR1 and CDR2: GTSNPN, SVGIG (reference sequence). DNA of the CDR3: TGTGCCTGGAGTCCAGGCGGGACAGGGGGGCACACAGATACGCAGTATTTT. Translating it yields CAWSPGGTGGHTDTQYF. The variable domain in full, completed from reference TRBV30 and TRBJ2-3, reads SQTIHQWPATLVQPVGSPLSLECTVEGTSNPNLYWYRQAAGRGLQLLFYSVGIGQISSEVPQNLSASRPQDRQFILSSKKLLLSDSGFYLCAWSPGGTGGHTDTQYFGPGTRLTVL.

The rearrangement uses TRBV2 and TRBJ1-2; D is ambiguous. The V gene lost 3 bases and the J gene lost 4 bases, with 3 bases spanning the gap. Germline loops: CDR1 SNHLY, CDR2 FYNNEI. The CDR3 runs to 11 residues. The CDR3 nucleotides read TGTGCCAGCAGTGAGGCCTATGGCTACACCTTC. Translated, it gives CASSEAYGYTF.

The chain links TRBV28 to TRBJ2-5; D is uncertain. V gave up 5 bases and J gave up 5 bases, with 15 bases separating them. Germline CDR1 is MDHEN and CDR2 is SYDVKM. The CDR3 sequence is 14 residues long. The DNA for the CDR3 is TGTGCCAGCAGTCTTGTTCCGTCCCGGGAGACCCAGTACTTC. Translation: CASSLVPSRETQYF.

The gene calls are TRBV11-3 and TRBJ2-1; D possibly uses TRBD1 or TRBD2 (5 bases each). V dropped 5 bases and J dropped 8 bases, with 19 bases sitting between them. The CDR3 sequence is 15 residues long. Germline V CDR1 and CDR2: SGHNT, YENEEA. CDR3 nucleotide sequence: TGTGCCAGCAGCCCCGGGGCTAGCCCTTCCTATGAGCAGTTCTTC. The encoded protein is CASSPGASPSYEQFF.

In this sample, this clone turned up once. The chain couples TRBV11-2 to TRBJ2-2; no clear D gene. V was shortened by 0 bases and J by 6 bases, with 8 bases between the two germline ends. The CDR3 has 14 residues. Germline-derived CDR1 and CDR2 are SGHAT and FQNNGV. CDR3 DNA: TGTGCCAGCAGCTTAGAGCTTGGGGCCGGGGAGCTGTTTTTT. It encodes CASSLELGAGELFF.

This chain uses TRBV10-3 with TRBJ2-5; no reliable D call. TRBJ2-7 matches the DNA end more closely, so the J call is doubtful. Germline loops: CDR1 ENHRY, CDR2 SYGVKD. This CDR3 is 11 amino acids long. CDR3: CATTDLYEQYF. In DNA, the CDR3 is TGTGCCACGACCGACCTCTACGAGCAGTACTTC.

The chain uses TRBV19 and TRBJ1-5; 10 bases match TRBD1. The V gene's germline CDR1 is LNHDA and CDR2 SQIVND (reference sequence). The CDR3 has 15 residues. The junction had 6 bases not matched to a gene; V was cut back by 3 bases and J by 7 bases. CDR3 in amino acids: CASSMTGGLGQPQHF. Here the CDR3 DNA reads TGTGCCAGTAGTATGACAGGGGGCCTGGGACAGCCCCAGCATTTT.

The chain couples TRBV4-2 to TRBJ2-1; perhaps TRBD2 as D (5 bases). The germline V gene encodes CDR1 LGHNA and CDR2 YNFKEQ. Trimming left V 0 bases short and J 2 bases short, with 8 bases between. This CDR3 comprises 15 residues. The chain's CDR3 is CASSQDRGTYNEQFF. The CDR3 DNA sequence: TGTGCCAGCAGCCAAGATCGGGGTACCTACAATGAGCAGTTCTTC.

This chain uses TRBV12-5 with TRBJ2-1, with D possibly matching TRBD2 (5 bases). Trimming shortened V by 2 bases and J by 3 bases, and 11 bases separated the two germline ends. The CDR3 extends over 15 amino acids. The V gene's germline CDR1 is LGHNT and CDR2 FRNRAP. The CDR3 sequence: CASGLTTLVYNEQFF. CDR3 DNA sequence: TGTGCTAGTGGTTTGACCACACTAGTCTACAATGAGCAGTTCTTC.

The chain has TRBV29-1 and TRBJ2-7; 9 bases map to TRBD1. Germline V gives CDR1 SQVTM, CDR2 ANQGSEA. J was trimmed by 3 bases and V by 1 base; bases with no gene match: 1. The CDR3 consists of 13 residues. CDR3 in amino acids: CSVEGQGDYEQYF. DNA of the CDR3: TGCAGCGTTGAAGGACAGGGGGACTACGAGCAGTACTTC.

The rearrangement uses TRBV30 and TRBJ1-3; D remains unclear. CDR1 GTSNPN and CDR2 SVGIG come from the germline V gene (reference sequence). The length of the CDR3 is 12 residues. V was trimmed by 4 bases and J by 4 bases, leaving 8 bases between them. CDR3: CAWIGMGNTIYF. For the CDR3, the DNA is TGTGCCTGGATCGGAATGGGAAACACCATATATTTT.

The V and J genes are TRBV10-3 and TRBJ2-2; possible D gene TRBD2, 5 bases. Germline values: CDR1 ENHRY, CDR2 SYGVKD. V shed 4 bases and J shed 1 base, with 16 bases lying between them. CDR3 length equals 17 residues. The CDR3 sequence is CAISAGRGRENTGELFF. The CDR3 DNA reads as TGTGCCATCAGTGCCGGCCGTGGTCGGGAGAACACCGGGGAGCTGTTTTTT.

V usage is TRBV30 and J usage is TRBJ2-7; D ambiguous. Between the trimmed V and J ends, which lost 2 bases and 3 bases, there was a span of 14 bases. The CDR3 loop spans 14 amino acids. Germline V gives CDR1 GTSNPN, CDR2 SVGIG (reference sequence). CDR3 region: CAWSRIGRNYEQYF. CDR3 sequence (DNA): TGTGCCTGGAGTAGGATTGGACGGAACTACGAGCAGTACTTC.

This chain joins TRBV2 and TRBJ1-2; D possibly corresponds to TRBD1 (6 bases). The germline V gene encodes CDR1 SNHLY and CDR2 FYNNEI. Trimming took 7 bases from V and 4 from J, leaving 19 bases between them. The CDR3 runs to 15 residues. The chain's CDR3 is CASTLQGVEGYGYTF. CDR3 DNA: TGTGCCAGCACCCTACAGGGAGTGGAGGGCTATGGCTACACCTTC. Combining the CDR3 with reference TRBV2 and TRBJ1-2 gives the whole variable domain EPEVTQTPSHQVTQMGQEVILRCVPISNHLYFYWYRQILGQKVEFLVSFYNNEISEKSEIFDDQFSVERPDGSNFTLKIRSTKLEDSAMYFCASTLQGVEGYGYTFGSGTRLTVV.

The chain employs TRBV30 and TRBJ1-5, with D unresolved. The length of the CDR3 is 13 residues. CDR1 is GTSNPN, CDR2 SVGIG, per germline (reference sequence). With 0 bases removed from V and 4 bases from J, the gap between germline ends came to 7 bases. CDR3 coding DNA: TGTGCCTGGAGTGTTGAACTGAATCAGCCCCAGCATTTT. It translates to CAWSVELNQPQHF.

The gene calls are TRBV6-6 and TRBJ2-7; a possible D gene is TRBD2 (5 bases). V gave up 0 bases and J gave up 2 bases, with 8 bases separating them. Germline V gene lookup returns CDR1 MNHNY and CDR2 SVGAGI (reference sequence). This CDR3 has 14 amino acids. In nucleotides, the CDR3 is TGTGCCAGCAGTTACTCTCGGACTCCCTACGAGCAGTACTTC. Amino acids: CASSYSRTPYEQYF.

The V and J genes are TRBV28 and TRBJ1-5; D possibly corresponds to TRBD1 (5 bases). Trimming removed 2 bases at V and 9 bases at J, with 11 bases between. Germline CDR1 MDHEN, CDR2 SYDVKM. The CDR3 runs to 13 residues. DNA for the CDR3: TGTGCCAGCAGTTTAGGGGGGGGGAGGCCCCAGCATTTT. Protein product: CASSLGGGRPQHF.

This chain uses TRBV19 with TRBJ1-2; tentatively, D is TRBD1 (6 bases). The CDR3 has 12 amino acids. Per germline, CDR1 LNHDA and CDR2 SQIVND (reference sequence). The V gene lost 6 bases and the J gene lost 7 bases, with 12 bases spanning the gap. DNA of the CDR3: TGTGCCAGTAGAACAGGGAAGGGTGGCTACACCTTC. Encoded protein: CASRTGKGGYTF.

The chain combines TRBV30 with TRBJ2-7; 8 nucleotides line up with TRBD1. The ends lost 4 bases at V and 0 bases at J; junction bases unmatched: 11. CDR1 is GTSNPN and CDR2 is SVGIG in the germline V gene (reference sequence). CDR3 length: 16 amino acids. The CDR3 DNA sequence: TGTGCCTGGAAAGGGACAGGCCTAAAGCACTCCTACGAGCAGTACTTC. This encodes CAWKGTGLKHSYEQYF.

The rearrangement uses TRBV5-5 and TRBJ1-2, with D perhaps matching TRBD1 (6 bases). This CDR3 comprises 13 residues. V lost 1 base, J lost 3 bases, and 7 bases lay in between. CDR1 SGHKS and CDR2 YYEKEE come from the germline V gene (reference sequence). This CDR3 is CASSLRTDYGYTF. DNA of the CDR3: TGTGCCAGCAGCTTGAGGACAGACTATGGCTACACCTTC.

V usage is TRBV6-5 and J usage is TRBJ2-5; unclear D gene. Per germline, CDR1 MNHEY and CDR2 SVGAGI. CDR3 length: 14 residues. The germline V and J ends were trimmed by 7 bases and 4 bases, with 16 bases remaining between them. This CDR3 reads CASMLQAAGETQYF. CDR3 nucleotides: TGTGCCAGCATGCTCCAGGCCGCCGGAGAGACCCAGTACTTC.